Presented here are 8 T cell receptor beta chains from one specimen sequenced in a study of T cell repertoires in cytomegalovirus infection. From the reads, TCRdb called clonotypes with MiXCR, one entry per CDR3 protein. This sample has nearly 550,000 distinct CDR3 sequences, with 16% found just once. The material sequenced was CD8+ T cells from PBMCs. Every receptor here comes from a human donor in good health (CMV status not recorded). Some clones in this sample may be carry-over from other donors' samples.

This clonotype was counted ten times or more. The V gene is TRBV7-8, the J gene TRBJ2-7; D not certain. Germline values: CDR1 SGHVS, CDR2 FQNEAQ. The CDR3 consists of 14 residues. Trimming took off 1 base at V and 5 bases at J, with 12 bases between the two ends. The CDR3 DNA reads TGTGCCAGCAGCTTAGAACTCACCGTCGACGAGCAGTACTTC. Translating gives CASSLELTVDEQYF.

This clonotype was counted between two and nine times. The chain combines TRBV7-4 with TRBJ2-1; 8 bases are shared with TRBD2. The V gene's germline CDR1 is SGHVT and CDR2 SQSDAQ. The CDR3 has 16 amino acids. V lost 5 bases to trimming and J lost 2 bases; unmatched junction nucleotides: 8. The CDR3 DNA follows: TGTGCCAGCAGCCTCCTACTAGCGGCCCCCTACAATGAGCAGTTCTTC. Translating it yields CASSLLLAAPYNEQFF.

This clonotype was counted a single time. A much larger clone differs by one base, so this may be a read error. The V gene is TRBV10-3, the J gene TRBJ2-7, with TRBD1 matching over 10 bases. This CDR3 is 16 amino acids long. In germline, CDR1 is ENHRY, CDR2 SYGVKD. The CDR3, as DNA: TGTGCCGTCAGTGAGTCCACGACAGGGGGCTCTTACGAGCAGTACTTC. Translation: CAVSESTTGGSYEQYF.

This clonotype was seen many times. The chain employs TRBV6-6 and TRBJ2-1; 16 bases agree with TRBD2. Germline V gene lookup returns CDR1 MNHNY and CDR2 SVGAGI (reference sequence). This CDR3 is 21 amino acids long. V was clipped by 0 bases and J by 2 bases; unmatched bases: 10. The CDR3 region is CASSYSLLGTSGGDPYNEQFF. In nucleotides, the CDR3 is TGTGCCAGCAGTTACTCCCTCTTGGGGACTAGCGGGGGGGATCCCTACAATGAGCAGTTCTTC.

The V and J genes are TRBV20-1 and TRBJ2-1; the D gene is possibly TRBD1 (5 bases). The V end lost 6 bases, the J end lost 4 bases, and 16 bases lay between the germline ends. Per germline, CDR1 DFQATT and CDR2 SNEGSKA (reference sequence). CDR3 length: 14 residues. The CDR3: CSASPPGMYNEQFF. The CDR3 DNA follows: TGCAGTGCCTCCCCCCCAGGGATGTACAATGAGCAGTTCTTC.

This clonotype was recorded many times. V gene TRBV27 combines with J gene TRBJ2-7, with D perhaps matching TRBD1 (5 bases). CDR1 is MNHEY and CDR2 is SMNVEV in the germline V gene (reference sequence). Trimming cost V 3 bases and J 2 bases, with 11 bases left between them. This CDR3 comprises 14 residues. The CDR3 nucleotides read TGTGCCAGCAGTTTGCCCGACAGTACCTACGAGCAGTACTTC. Residues: CASSLPDSTYEQYF.

This clonotype was seen many times. The genes are TRBV7-6 and TRBJ2-7, with 9 bases matching TRBD1. Germline V gene lookup returns CDR1 SGHVS and CDR2 FNYEAQ. J was trimmed by 3 bases and V by 3 bases; bases with no gene match: 15. The CDR3 runs to 18 residues. In nucleotides, the CDR3 is TGTGCCAGCAGCTTGGGACAGGGTTGGGAGTTCTCCTACTACGAGCAGTACTTC. It specifies CASSLGQGWEFSYYEQYF.

This clonotype was seen a handful of times. J is TRBJ1-2 and V is TRBV7-6; 7 positions agree with TRBD1. CDR3 size: 12 residues. The V and J ends lost 3 bases and 8 bases, in that order; junction bases with no gene match: 3. Germline values: CDR1 SGHVS, CDR2 FNYEAQ. The chain's CDR3 is CASSFQGGGYTF. For the CDR3, the DNA is TGTGCCAGCAGCTTTCAGGGGGGGGGCTACACCTTC.